A selection of T cell receptor beta chains follows, all from one sample in a study of blood T cell repertoires in COVID-19. Repertoires were generated with immunoSEQ multiplex PCR, while TCRdb's copy carries only in-frame clones and drops some. The sample records about 240,000 clones, around four fifths being singletons. Sequencing used peripheral blood. Every receptor here comes from a woman in her 70s with acute or convalescent COVID-19. Each CDR3 is given with its conserved first and last residue. The D gene is left open where the match is weak. Clone size is shown for a subset of rows, as once, few, many or a class of expanded clone.

TRBD1,TRBJ2-7,TRBV5-1,NA,TGCGCCAGCAGCGGGGACAGGGGTTTCTACGAGCAGTACTTC,CASSGDRGFYEQYF
NA,TRBJ1-2,TRBV7-9,NA,TGTGCCAGCAGCTTAAACGCCGCCAACAGGGTGGCTGGCTACACCTTC,CASSLNAANRVAGYTF
TRBD1,TRBJ1-2,TRBV5-1,once,TGCGCCAGCAGCTTGTTGGCGGGACAGGGGTATGGCTACACCTTC,CASSLLAGQGYGYTF
TRBD1,TRBJ2-2,TRBV7-2,NA,TGTGCCAGCAGCCCGACAGGGCAGGTCACCGGGGAGCTGTTTTTT,CASSPTGQVTGELFF
NA,TRBJ1-1,TRBV10-2,NA,TGCGCCAGCAGGGATGGACAGTTGAACACTGAAGCTTTCTTT,CASRDGQLNTEAFF
NA,TRBJ1-2,TRBV12-3/TRBV12-4,NA,TGTGCCAGCAGTTCTATGGGGGGGGCTGGCTACACCTTC,CASSSMGGAGYTF
NA,TRBJ1-1,TRBV2,NA,TGTGCCAGCAGTGAAGAAACGGACACTGAAGCTTTCTTT,CASSEETDTEAFF
NA,TRBJ1-1,TRBV10-3,NA,TGTGCCATCAGGAACCAGGAGGCTATGAACACTGAAGCTTTCTTT,CAIRNQEAMNTEAFF
TRBD1,TRBJ2-7,TRBV6-6,NA,TGTGCCAGCAGTTTCGACTACAGGGGTACCTCCTACGAGCAGTACTTC,CASSFDYRGTSYEQYF
NA,TRBJ1-2,TRBV6-5,NA,TGTGCCAGCAGTCCGACAGTCTCGACCGGTGGCTACACCTTC,CASSPTVSTGGYTF
TRBD2,TRBJ2-7,TRBV5-4,NA,TGTGCCAGCAGCTTCCCGGTAGCGGGGGACGAGCAGTACTTC,CASSFPVAGDEQYF
NA,TRBJ1-1,TRBV9,few,TGTGCCAGCAGCAAGGGACACATGAACACTGAAGCTTTCTTT,CASSKGHMNTEAFF
NA,TRBJ2-7,TRBV21-1,NA,TGTGCCAGCAGCAAAGAGGTCCCAGGGGGGCCTCACGAGCAGTACTTC,CASSKEVPGGPHEQYF
TRBD2,TRBJ2-3,TRBV5-1,NA,TGCGCCAGCAGCTGGACTAGCGAGAGAGATACGCAGTATTTT,CASSWTSERDTQYF
NA,TRBJ1-5,TRBV6-5,NA,TGTGCCAGCAGCCCGGCCGGAGAGGGACACCAGCCCCAGCATTTT,CASSPAGEGHQPQHF
NA,TRBJ2-7,TRBV13,NA,TGTGCCAGCAGTTGGGCGGGGCCCGAGCAGTACTTC,CASSWAGPEQYF